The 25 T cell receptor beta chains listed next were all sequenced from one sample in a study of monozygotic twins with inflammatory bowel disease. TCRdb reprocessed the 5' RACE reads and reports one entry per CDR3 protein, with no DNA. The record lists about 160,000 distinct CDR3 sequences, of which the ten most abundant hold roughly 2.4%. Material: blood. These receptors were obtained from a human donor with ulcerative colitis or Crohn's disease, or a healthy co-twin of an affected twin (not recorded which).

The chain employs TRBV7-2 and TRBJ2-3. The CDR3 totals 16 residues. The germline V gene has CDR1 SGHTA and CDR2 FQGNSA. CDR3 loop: CASRFALAEATDTQYF.

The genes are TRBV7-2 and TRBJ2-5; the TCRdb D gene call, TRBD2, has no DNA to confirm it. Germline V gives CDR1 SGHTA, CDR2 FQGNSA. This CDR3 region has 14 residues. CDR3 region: CASSLAGLRETQYF.

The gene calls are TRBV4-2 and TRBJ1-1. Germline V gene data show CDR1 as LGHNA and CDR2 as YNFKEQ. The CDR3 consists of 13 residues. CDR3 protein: CASSQVLGTEAFF.

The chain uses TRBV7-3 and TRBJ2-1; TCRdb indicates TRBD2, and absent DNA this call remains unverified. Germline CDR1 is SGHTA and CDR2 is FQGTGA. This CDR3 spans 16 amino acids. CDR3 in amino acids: CASSLALTSGSNEQFF.

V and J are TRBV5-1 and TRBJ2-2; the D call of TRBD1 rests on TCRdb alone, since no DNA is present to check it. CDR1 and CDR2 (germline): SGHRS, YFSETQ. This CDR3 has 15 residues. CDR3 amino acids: CASSLRQATTGELFF.

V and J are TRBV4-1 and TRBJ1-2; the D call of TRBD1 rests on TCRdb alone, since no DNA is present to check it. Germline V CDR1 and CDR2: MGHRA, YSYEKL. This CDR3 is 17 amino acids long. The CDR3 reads CASSLSPGTGGDYGYTF.

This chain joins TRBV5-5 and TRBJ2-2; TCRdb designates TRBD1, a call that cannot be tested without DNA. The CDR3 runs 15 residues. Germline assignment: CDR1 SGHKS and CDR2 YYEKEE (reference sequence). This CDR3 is CASSWTGFSTGELFF. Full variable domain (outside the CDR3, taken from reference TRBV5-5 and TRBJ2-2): DAGVTQSPTHLIKTRGQQVTLRCSPISGHKSVSWYQQVLGQGPQFIFQYYEKEERGRGNFPDRFSARQFPNYSSELNVNALLLGDSALYLCASSWTGFSTGELFFGEGSRLTVL.

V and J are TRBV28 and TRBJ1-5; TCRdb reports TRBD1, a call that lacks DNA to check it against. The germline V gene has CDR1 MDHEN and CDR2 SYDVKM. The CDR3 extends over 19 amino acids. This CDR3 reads CASRIRRRDPLDSNQPQHF. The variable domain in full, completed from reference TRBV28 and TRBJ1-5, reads DVKVTQSSRYLVKRTGEKVFLECVQDMDHENMFWYRQDPGLGLRLIYFSYDVKMKEKGDIPEGYSVSREKKERFSLILESASTNQTSMYLCASRIRRRDPLDSNQPQHFGDGTRLSIL.

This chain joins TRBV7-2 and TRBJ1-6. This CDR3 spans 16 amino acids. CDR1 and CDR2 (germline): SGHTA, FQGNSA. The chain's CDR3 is CASSLRTGRYNSPLHF.

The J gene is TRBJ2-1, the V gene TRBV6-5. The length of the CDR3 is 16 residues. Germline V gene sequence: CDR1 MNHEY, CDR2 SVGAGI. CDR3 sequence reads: CASSYSAASSYNEQFF.

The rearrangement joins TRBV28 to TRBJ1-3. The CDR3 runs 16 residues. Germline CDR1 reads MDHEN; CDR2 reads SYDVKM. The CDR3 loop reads CASRPSGRGAGNTIYF. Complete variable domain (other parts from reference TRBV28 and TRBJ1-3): DVKVTQSSRYLVKRTGEKVFLECVQDMDHENMFWYRQDPGLGLRLIYFSYDVKMKEKGDIPEGYSVSREKKERFSLILESASTNQTSMYLCASRPSGRGAGNTIYFGEGSWLTVV.

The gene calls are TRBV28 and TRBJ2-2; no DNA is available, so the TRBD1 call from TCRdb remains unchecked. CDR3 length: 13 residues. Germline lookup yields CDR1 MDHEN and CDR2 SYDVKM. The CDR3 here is CASSSPSTGELFF.

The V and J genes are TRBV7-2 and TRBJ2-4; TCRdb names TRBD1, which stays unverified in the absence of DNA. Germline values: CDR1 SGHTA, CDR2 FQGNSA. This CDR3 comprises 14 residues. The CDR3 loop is CASSSGSLGPFQYF.

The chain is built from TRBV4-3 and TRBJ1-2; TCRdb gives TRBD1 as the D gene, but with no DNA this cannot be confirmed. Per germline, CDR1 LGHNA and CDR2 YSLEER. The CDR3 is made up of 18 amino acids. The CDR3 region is CASSLLGEDRGLSYGYTF.

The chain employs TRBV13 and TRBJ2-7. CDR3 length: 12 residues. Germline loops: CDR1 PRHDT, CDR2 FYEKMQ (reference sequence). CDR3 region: CASSLYRNEQYF.

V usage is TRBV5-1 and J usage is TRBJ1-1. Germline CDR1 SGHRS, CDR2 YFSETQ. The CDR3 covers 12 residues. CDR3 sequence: CASSLRAEQAFF.

CDR3 in amino acids: CASSLRTGTGELFF. This chain connects TRBV4-1 to TRBJ2-2; without DNA, the TCRdb call of TRBD1 cannot be checked. CDR1 is MGHRA and CDR2 is YSYEKL in the germline V gene. The CDR3 is made up of 14 amino acids.

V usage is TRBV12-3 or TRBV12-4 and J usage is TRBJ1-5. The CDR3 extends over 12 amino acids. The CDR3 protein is CASLSSNQPQHF.

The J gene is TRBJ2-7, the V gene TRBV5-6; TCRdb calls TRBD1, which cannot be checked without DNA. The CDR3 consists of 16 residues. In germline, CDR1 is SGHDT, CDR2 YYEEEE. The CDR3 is CASSPYRDREDYEQYF.

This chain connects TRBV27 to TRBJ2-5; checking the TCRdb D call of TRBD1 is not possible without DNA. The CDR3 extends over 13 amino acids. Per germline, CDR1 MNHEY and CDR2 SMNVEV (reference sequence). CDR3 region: CASGGQGIETQYF.

The CDR3 is CASSGGRGPQETQYF. The rearrangement joins TRBV5-1 to TRBJ2-5; with no DNA, the TCRdb D assignment of TRBD2 cannot be verified. The CDR3 has 15 residues. Germline V gene data show CDR1 as SGHRS and CDR2 as YFSETQ. Looking up the rest from reference TRBV5-1 and TRBJ2-5 gives the full variable domain: KAGVTQTPRYLIKTRGQQVTLSCSPISGHRSVSWYQQTPGQGLQFLFEYFSETQRNKGNFPGRFSGRQFSNSRSEMNVSTLELGDSALYLCASSGGRGPQETQYFGPGTRLLVL.

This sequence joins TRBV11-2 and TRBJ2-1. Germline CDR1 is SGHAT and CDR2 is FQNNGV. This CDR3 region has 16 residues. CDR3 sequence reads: CASSQQLDVSYNEQFF.

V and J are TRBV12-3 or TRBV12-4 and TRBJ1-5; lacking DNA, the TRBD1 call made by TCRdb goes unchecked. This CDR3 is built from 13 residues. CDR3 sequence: CASSGTGNQPQHF.

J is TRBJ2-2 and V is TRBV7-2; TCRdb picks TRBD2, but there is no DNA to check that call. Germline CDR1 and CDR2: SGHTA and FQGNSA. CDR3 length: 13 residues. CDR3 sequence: CASSPREAGELFF. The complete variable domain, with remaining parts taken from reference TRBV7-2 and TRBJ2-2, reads GAGVSQSPSNKVTEKGKDVELRCDPISGHTALYWYRQSLGQGLEFLIYFQGNSAPDKSGLPSDRFSAERTGGSVSTLTIQRTQQEDSAVYLCASSPREAGELFFGEGSRLTVL.

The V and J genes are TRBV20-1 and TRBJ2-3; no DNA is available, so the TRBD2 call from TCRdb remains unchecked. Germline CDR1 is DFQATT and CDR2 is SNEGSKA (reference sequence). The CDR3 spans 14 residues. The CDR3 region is CSARVTSRTDTQYF.